A single T cell receptor beta chain is shown here with its context. With 3 bases removed from V and 5 bases from J, the gap between germline ends came to 14 bases. The germline V gene encodes CDR1 DFQATT and CDR2 SNEGSKA (reference sequence). The CDR3 has 14 amino acids. This entry comes from a study of blood T cell repertoires in COVID-19. On the study more broadly: Researchers got acute and convalescent COVID-19 samples from the United States, Italy and Spain. PBMCs, B-cell-depleted T cells, or T cells were the source of the cDNA or gDNA that made up the material.

Study processing details: Nucleated cell number was recorded as an estimate derived from reference gene primer amplification. Generated by immunoSEQ multiplex PCR, the TCRdb table keeps only in-frame clones and is missing some. V, J and clone size are those of that table, while D and trimming were read from the DNA. The sample includes about 150,000 clones, around three quarters of them seen just once. This receptor was obtained from a man in his sixties with acute or convalescent COVID-19. What was sequenced was peripheral blood. The chain joins TRBV20-1 to TRBJ2-1; a possible D gene is TRBD2 (5 bases). The CDR3 spells CSASDGKGNNEQFF. CDR3 DNA sequence: TGCAGTGCTAGTGACGGGAAGGGAAACAATGAGCAGTTCTTC.